This is a list of T cell receptor beta chains from one sample in a study of cytomegalovirus exposure and HLA in healthy donors. Method: immunoSEQ multiplex PCR; TCRdb's copy keeps in-frame clones and lacks some. Of around 99,000 clones listed, 82% are singletons. Sequenced sample: PBMCs. The receptor set was obtained from a man aged 30-40 years in good health and CMV-seropositive. Each CDR3 is given with its conserved first and last residue. Some rows mark clone size as missing; the rest say once, few, many or name a class of expanded clone.

TRBV6-1	NA	TRBJ1-2	CASSEVRQEQNVYGYTF
TRBV4-1	once	TRBJ1-6	CASSQASGQGVSSPLHF
TRBV5-8	NA	TRBJ1-4	CASSGPGVAGGEKLFF
TRBV11-1	NA	TRBJ2-5	CASSPGAKQGRMGRETQYF
TRBV6-5	NA	TRBJ2-1	CASSYSTGTFF
TRBV5-8	NA	TRBJ1-5	CASSLARTARQTSNQPQHF
TRBV2	NA	TRBJ1-1	CASLFDRVEAFF
TRBV7-6	NA	TRBJ2-1	CASSQGLAGERGNEQFF
TRBV18	once	TRBJ2-2	CASSPRSRDSQLTGELFF
TRBV7-2	NA	TRBJ1-5	CASSVGQGLGQPQHF
TRBV12-5	once	TRBJ2-3	CASGLVGPGFTQYF
TRBV29-1	NA	TRBJ1-1	CSVEDRTVNTEAFF
TRBV18	NA	TRBJ1-4	CASSPRDSNEKLFF
TRBV18	NA	TRBJ1-2	CASSPAQGDGYTF
TRBV6-5	once	TRBJ2-7	CASSYTGAYEQYF
TRBV9	NA	TRBJ2-1	CASSVEVAINEQFF
TRBV7-6	few	TRBJ2-2	CASSFNPTSGTNTGELFF
TRBV29-1	NA	TRBJ2-3	CSVFPSTSADTQYF
TRBV6-1	NA	TRBJ1-2	CASSDRQGYGYTF
TRBV7-2	NA	TRBJ2-1	CASSREPTYNEQFF
TRBV2	NA	TRBJ1-5	CASRSTGTGDQPQHF
TRBV5-4	NA	TRBJ1-4	CASSASTGATNEKLFF
TRBV5-4	NA	TRBJ2-5	CASSLFGGRQETQYF
TRBV5-5	once	TRBJ2-1	CASTTTNEQFF
TRBV6-4	NA	TRBJ1-1	CATRGRNTEAFF
TRBV5-1	few	TRBJ2-5	CASSSVPGLPQETQYF
TRBV19	once	TRBJ2-2	CASRGQGKGTGELFF
TRBV5-5	NA	TRBJ2-7	CASSLTGSYEQYF
TRBV6-5	few	TRBJ2-6	CASSYSRVAGANGLTF
TRBV2	NA	TRBJ1-1	CASIEAVSMNTEAFF
TRBV9	NA	TRBJ2-7	CASSASMGLEREQYF
TRBV9	NA	TRBJ2-3	CASSLTMGTDTQYF
TRBV5-4	NA	TRBJ2-5	CASSSPGRQETQYF
TRBV29-1	NA	TRBJ2-7	CSVAKGTYEQYF
TRBV5-6	NA	TRBJ2-1	CASSFLLRQEQFF
TRBV27	NA	TRBJ1-5	CASSITGLNQPQHF
TRBV9	NA	TRBJ2-3	CASSPQGGITDTQYF
TRBV11-2	NA	TRBJ1-2	CASSLDRVYGYTF
TRBV5-8	NA	TRBJ1-1	CASSPSEGANTEAFF
TRBV19	NA	TRBJ2-3	CASTKGGAGGTDTQYF
TRBV5-1	NA	TRBJ1-6	CASSLEGTRSSPPHF
TRBV19	NA	TRBJ1-4	CASSTLLGFNEKLFF